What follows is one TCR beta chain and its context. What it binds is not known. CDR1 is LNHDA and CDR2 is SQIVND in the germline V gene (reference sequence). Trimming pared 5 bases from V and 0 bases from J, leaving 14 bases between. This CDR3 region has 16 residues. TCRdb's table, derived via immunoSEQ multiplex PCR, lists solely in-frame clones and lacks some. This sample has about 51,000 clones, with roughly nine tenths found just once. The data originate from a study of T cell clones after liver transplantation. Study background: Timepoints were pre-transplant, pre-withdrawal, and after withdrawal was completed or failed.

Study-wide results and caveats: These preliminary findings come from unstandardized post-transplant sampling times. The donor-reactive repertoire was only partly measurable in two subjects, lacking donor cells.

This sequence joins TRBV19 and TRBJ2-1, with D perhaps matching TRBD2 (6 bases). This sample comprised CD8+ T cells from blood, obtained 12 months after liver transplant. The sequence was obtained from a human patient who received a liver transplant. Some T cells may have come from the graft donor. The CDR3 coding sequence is TGTGCCAGTAGTGCCCTGATGGGGGGCTCCTACAATGAGCAGTTCTTC. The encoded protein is CASSALMGGSYNEQFF.